One T cell receptor (beta chain) is described in this entry. The specificity of this receptor is unknown. Qualities for individual bases were not recorded, and no much larger clone is one base off. TCRbeta CDR3 regions were amplified from genomic DNA using the immunoSEQ Assay, a bias-controlled multiplex PCR. The source study handled its data this way. Nucleated cell counts per sample were estimated from amplification of reference gene primers within the assay. To quantify the absolute abundance of each unique TCRbeta CDR3 rearrangement, sequence reads were collapsed and filtered. Productive Simpson clonality was computed per sample as the square root of Simpson's diversity index over productive rearrangements. Not all clones reach the TCRdb copy of this immuneACCESS table, which keeps in-frame sequences only. Checked studies attribute under half of the gap to unresolved V genes and leave the rest unexplained. V, J and clone size are those of that table, while D and trimming were read from the DNA. The sample yields 300,000 to 400,000 clones; approximately 90% were counted once. More than 0.95% of the sample belongs to the ten largest clones.

As encoded in the germline V gene, CDR1 is KGHSH while CDR2 is LQKENI. The CDR3 runs 13 residues from the cysteine to the phenylalanine. CDR3 DNA only is kept here, 39 bases in frame from base 1. Unmatched junction bases come to 3, with V trimmed by 3 bases and J by 12 bases. Enrolling through a virtual design, the prospective study's participants ranged in age from roughly 18 to 95 years and lived across about two dozen United States geographic areas. In the prospective study, participants were assigned to cohorts based on the clinical history participants reported in a screening survey and a study questionnaire. Recovered participants in ImmuneRACE Cohort 3 were defined by two consecutive negative NP/OP PCR tests, clearance by a healthcare professional, or resolution of symptoms. In the prospective study, whole blood, serum and a nasopharyngeal or oropharyngeal swab were collected from each participant by mobile phlebotomists. Prospective study participants could optionally give additional blood draws and questionnaires over a roughly 2-month period. Before DNA extraction, blood samples from the prospective study were shipped at room temperature or frozen.

This sample is part of a study of blood T cell repertoires in COVID-19 (dated by TCRdb to 2019 to 2021). With respect to the entire study: Samples from collaborators originated in the United States, Italy and Spain and spanned both the acute and convalescent phases of COVID-19. The material from the prospective study consisted of cDNA or gDNA derived from T cells, B-cell-depleted T cells, or PBMCs. The dataset comprised deeply sampled blood TCRbeta repertoires from subjects exposed to, actively infected with, or recovered from COVID-19. The repertoires were made available in a free public database intended to serve as a resource for research on the immune response to SARS-CoV-2. Samples were obtained from the ongoing ImmuneRACE study (first 160 participants) and from some 1,300 subjects provided by 6 global collaborators. The sample metadata nearly always contained a de-identified subject ID, COVID-19 status, age in years and sex. Where available, HLA class I and class II types were taken from metadata supplied by the sample provider and were not determined by assay-based typing.

Broad study findings and their caveats: How much clinical and demographic metadata was included differed by source and by participant, and the metadata was provided uncurated.

This sequence uses TRBV18 and TRBJ2-1, with TRBD1 matching 12 junction bases. This TCR came from a woman aged 18-29 years who had recovered from COVID-19. Sequencing input: PBMCs or T cells enriched from blood (not recorded which). The encoded CDR3 is CASSPGQGALQFF. The nucleotide sequence reads as follows: TGTGCCAGCTCACCGGGACAGGGGGCATTGCAGTTCTTC.